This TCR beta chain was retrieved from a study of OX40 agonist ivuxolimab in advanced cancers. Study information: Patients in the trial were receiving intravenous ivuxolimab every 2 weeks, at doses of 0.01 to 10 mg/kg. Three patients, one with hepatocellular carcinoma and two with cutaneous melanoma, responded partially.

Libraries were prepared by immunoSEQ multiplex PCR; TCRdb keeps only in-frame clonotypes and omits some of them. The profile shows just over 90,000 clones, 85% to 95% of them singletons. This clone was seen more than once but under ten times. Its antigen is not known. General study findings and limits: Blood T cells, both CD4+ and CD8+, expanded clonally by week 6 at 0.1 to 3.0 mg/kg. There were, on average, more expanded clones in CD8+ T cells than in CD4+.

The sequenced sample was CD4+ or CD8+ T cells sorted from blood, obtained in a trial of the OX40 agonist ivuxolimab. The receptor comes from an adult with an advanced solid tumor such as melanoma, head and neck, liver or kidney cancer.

The CDR3 sequence: CASSLLGDRGRPQHF. The CDR3 DNA reads as TGTGCCAGCAGTTTATTGGGGGACAGGGGGCGTCCCCAGCATTTT. The chain carries TRBV27 and TRBJ1-5, with 12 bases fitting TRBD1. V shed 1 base, J shed 10 bases, and the junction held 5 bases outside the gene matches. CDR3 size: 15 residues. Germline-derived CDR1 and CDR2 are MNHEY and SMNVEV (reference sequence).